Below are 31 T cell receptor beta chains sequenced from a single sample in a study of CD8+ T cells in alopecia areata. RNA extraction was followed by reverse transcription into cDNA, which acted as the sequencing template. Profiled with immunoSEQ multiplex PCR; TCRdb holds only in-frame clones, not every one. The sample holds 290,000 or so clones, and no clone turns up only once. CD4, CD8alpha, NKG2D, NKG2ACE and other markers guided sorting of pooled cutaneous lymph node cells. The sample consisted of CD4+ T cells sorted from a lymph node. The receptors originated from a C3H/HeJ mouse with alopecia areata. The strain's MHC: H2-k.

Turning to this clone: Germline and genes here are mouse. The read ends 4 residues before the CDR3 terminus; that terminus is restored from the germline J gene. The chain has TRBV14 and TRBJ2-4, with a possible D match to TRBD1 (6 bases). The V end was cut by 1 base, the J end by 0 bases, with 9 bases between. Germline CDR1 reads SGHDT; CDR2 reads FRDEAV. The CDR3 length is 15 residues. The CDR3 DNA, read in part, is TGTGCCAGCAGTTTCCCAGGGGACAGTCAAAAC. The encoded protein is CASSFPGDSQN. The full-length CDR3 reads as CASSFPGDSQNTLYF. The whole variable domain, filled in from reference TRBV14 and TRBJ2-4, reads EAGVTQSPRYAVLQEGQAVSFWCDPISGHDTLYWYQQPRDQGPQLLVYFRDEAVIDNSQLPSDRFSAVRPKGTNSTLKIQSAKQGDTATYLCASSFPGDSQNTLYFGAGTRLSVL.

Comment on this clone: Genes here carry mouse names. The read falls 4 residues short of the CDR3 end, and the missing part is taken from the germline J gene. The rearrangement uses TRBV13-1 and TRBJ1-1, with 8 bases matching TRBD1. V shed 4 bases, J shed 0 bases, and the junction held 5 bases outside the gene matches. Per germline, CDR1 NSHNY and CDR2 SYGAGN. The CDR3 extends over 15 amino acids. The CDR3 sequence is CASSHPGQANTEVFF. The sequenced CDR3 bases are TGTGCCAGCAGTCATCCGGGACAGGCAAACACA.

This clone was counted many times. Gene names denote mouse genes. The read stops 4 residues short of the end of the CDR3; the missing end is completed from the germline J gene. V is TRBV13-1 and J is TRBJ1-2, with TRBD1 matching over 8 bases. This CDR3 is built from 14 residues. With 3 bases clipped from V and 3 bases from J, the junction kept 4 bases outside the gene matches. Germline values: CDR1 NSHNY, CDR2 SYGAGN. Incomplete CDR3 DNA: TGTGCCAGCAGTGGGACAGGGAGGGACTCC. Amino acids: CASSGTGRDS. In full, the CDR3 is CASSGTGRDSDYTF.

As to this clone: Gene names are the mouse ones. The CDR3 end lies 3 residues beyond the end of the read and is filled in from the germline J gene. Other DNA variants within this sample encode the same CDR3. The chain carries TRBV19 and TRBJ1-6; perhaps TRBD1 as D (6 bases). TRBJ1-6 carries the ORF label, with uncertain function. This CDR3 is 14 amino acids long. Per germline, CDR1 FNHDT and CDR2 SITEND (reference sequence). Trimming stripped 5 bases from V and 2 bases from J, with 8 bases between. CDR3 DNA (partial): TGTGCCAGCAGGGGGGGCCCCTATAATTCGCCC. Translation: CASRGGPYNSP. The entire CDR3 reads CASRGGPYNSPLYF.

The table lists this clone with a few counts. Mouse names are used for the genes. Incomplete CDR3 DNA: TGTGCCAGCAAGGGACAGCCAAACACA. This sequence encodes CASKGQPNT. The full CDR3 protein reads CASKGQPNTEVFF. The V call is TRBV19, the J call TRBJ1-1; 7 nucleotides line up with TRBD1. The read finishes 4 residues shy of the CDR3 end, and the germline J gene is used to complete it. The V gene's germline CDR1 is FNHDT and CDR2 SITEND (reference sequence). The junction had 2 bases not matched to a gene; V was cut back by 6 bases and J by 0 bases. The CDR3 contains 13 residues.

Notes on this clone: The gene symbols are mouse symbols. The missing CDR3 end, 4 residues past where the read stops, is filled in from the germline J gene. J is TRBJ2-1 and V is TRBV13-2; 8 bases line up with TRBD1. Per germline, CDR1 NNHNN and CDR2 SYGAGS (reference sequence). The CDR3 runs to 14 residues. The DNA read from the CDR3 is TGTGCCAGCGGTGATCAGGGGGCGGGGGCT. As protein: CASGDQGAGA. The whole CDR3 protein reads CASGDQGAGAEQFF.

In this sample, this clone turned up a few times. Mouse germline and gene names are used. The CDR3 end is not reached by the read, which stops 4 residues before it; the germline J gene fills it in. The chain combines TRBV13-1 with TRBJ1-2; 7 bases are a match to TRBD1. The V and J ends lost 3 bases and 3 bases, in that order; junction bases with no gene match: 2. Germline CDR1 NSHNY, CDR2 SYGAGN. The CDR3 sequence is 13 residues long. The CDR3 DNA, read in part, is TGTGCCAGCAGTGTCCAGGGGGACTCC. Translation: CASSVQGDS. The whole CDR3 is CASSVQGDSDYTF.

This clone has just a few counts. Gene names follow the mouse nomenclature. The sequenced fragment ends 4 residues before the CDR3 boundary, so the rest is inferred from the germline J gene. The chain carries TRBV13-1 and TRBJ1-2, with D possibly being TRBD1 (6 bases). Deletions cut 2 bases from V and 1 base from J, with 9 bases between. The CDR3 sequence is 14 residues long. Per the germline V gene, CDR1 is NSHNY and CDR2 is SYGAGN. The CDR3 loop is CASSDPDRNSDYTF. The part of the CDR3 DNA that was read is TGTGCCAGCAGTGACCCGGACAGAAACTCC.

As for this clone: The germline and genes are mouse ones. The read finishes 4 residues shy of the CDR3 end, and the germline J gene is used to complete it. V is TRBV5 and J is TRBJ2-4; the D call may be TRBD1 or TRBD2 (6 bases each). The germline V gene encodes CDR1 LGHNA and CDR2 YNLKQL (reference sequence). There are 13 residues in the CDR3. The CDR3 region is CASSQEGANTLYF. The sequenced CDR3 bases are TGTGCCAGCAGCCAAGAGGGGGCGAAC.

The sample holds a few counts of this clone. Gene names denote mouse genes. The read terminates 4 residues ahead of where the CDR3 ends, so the germline J gene completes it. V usage is TRBV19 and J usage is TRBJ2-2; D might be TRBD2 (5 bases). Looked up from germline, CDR1 is FNHDT and CDR2 is SITEND (reference sequence). The CDR3 totals 15 residues. With 4 bases removed from V and 4 bases from J, the gap between germline ends came to 14 bases. The CDR3 reads CASSPAWGGTGQLYF. The part of the CDR3 DNA that was read is TGTGCCAGCAGTCCAGCATGGGGTGGCACCGGG.

In this sample, this clone turned up a few times. Gene names are mouse gene names. The read stops 4 residues short of the end of the CDR3; the missing end is completed from the germline J gene. This chain connects TRBV19 to TRBJ1-2; D perhaps matches TRBD1 (5 bases). Trimming pared 2 bases from V and 1 base from J, leaving 12 bases between. This CDR3 is built from 15 residues. Per the germline V gene, CDR1 is FNHDT and CDR2 is SITEND (reference sequence). CDR3 DNA, as far as it was read: TGTGCCAGCAGTATGCAGGGTGGAGGAAACTCC. Translated, it gives CASSMQGGGNS. The entire CDR3 is CASSMQGGGNSDYTF.

A note on this clone: Genes and germline are mouse. The read comes to an end 4 residues before the CDR3 does, leaving the germline J gene to fill in the end. The rearrangement links TRBV31 to TRBJ2-1, with D tentatively TRBD1 (5 bases). CDR3 length: 14 amino acids. The ends were cut back, 0 bases at V and 5 bases at J, with 11 bases in the middle. Per germline, CDR1 GKSSPN and CDR2 SITVG. Here the CDR3 reads CAWSLGQGDAEQFF. The DNA read from the CDR3 is TGTGCCTGGAGTCTAGGTCAGGGAGATGCT.

Concerning this clone itself: Gene names follow the mouse nomenclature. CDR3 sequence reads: CASKGLGDYEQYF. CDR3 DNA, as far as it was read: TGTGCCAGCAAAGGACTGGGGGACTAT. V and J are TRBV13-3 and TRBJ2-7, with 10 bases matching TRBD2. The observed sequence ends 4 residues before the CDR3 terminus, with the missing tail filled in from the germline J gene. Trimming took 6 bases from V and 3 from J; bases not matched to a gene: 3. The length of the CDR3 is 13 residues. Germline CDR1 reads NNHDY; CDR2 reads SYVADS.

A word on this clone: The genes are named according to mouse. The read terminates 4 residues ahead of where the CDR3 ends, so the germline J gene completes it. In the same sample, other DNA sequences code for this CDR3. The chain is built from TRBV31 and TRBJ2-1; TRBD2 agrees at 10 bases. V dropped 4 bases and J dropped 4; count of bases not matched to a gene: 1. CDR1 and CDR2 from the germline V gene are GKSSPN and SITVG. CDR3 length: 13 amino acids. The chain's CDR3 is CAWKTGGYAEQFF. The DNA read from the CDR3 is TGTGCCTGGAAGACTGGGGGGTATGCT.

This clone was picked up a small number of times. Germline and genes: mouse. The read falls 4 residues short of the CDR3 end, and the missing part is taken from the germline J gene. The same CDR3 is also encoded by other DNA sequences in this sample. J is TRBJ1-1 and V is TRBV1; maybe TRBD1 (5 bases). The CDR3 consists of 14 residues. Trimming removed 1 base at V and 2 bases at J, with 8 bases between. CDR1 and CDR2 (germline): NSQYPW, LRSPGD (reference sequence). The part of the CDR3 DNA that was read is TGCACCTGCAGTGCAGGGCAGGGTAACACA. It is translated as CTCSAGQGNT. The entire CDR3 protein reads CTCSAGQGNTEVFF.

This clone was counted a few times. Genes and germline come from the mouse. The sequenced fragment ends 4 residues before the CDR3 boundary, so the rest is inferred from the germline J gene. The chain employs TRBV1 and TRBJ1-2, with a possible D match to TRBD1 (6 bases). CDR1 is NSQYPW, CDR2 LRSPGD, per germline (reference sequence). Trimming removed 3 bases from V and 0 bases from J, with 14 bases in between. The CDR3 has 16 amino acids. CDR3 protein: CTCSATGQIANSDYTF. The DNA read from the CDR3 is TGCACCTGCAGTGCCACAGGACAGATTGCAAACTCC.

On this clone itself: Mouse germline and gene names are used. The read stops 4 residues short of the end of the CDR3; the missing end is completed from the germline J gene. The same CDR3 arises from other DNA sequences in this sample as well. The chain recombines TRBV5 with TRBJ1-2; no firm D call. Germline-derived CDR1 and CDR2 are LGHNA and YNLKQL (reference sequence). V was pared by 2 bases and J by 0 bases, with 4 bases between. The CDR3 has 13 residues. The CDR3 here is CASSQHPNSDYTF. CDR3 DNA, as far as it was read: TGTGCCAGCAGCCAACACCCAAACTCC.

This clone was picked up a small number of times. Gene names refer to mouse genes. The CDR3 extends 4 residues past the end of the read, so its final part is completed from the germline J gene. The rearrangement links TRBV29 to TRBJ2-3; possibly TRBD2 for D (6 bases). CDR3 size: 16 residues. Trimming removed 0 bases from V and 0 bases from J, with 10 bases in between. Germline values: CDR1 MSHET, CDR2 SYDVDS. CDR3 bases read: TGTGCTAGCAGTTTATCATGGGGGTGGAGTGCAGAA. It encodes CASSLSWGWSAE. The full-length CDR3 reads as CASSLSWGWSAETLYF.

Notes on this clone: These gene names are mouse names. The read ends 4 residues shy of where the CDR3 ends; the end is completed using the germline J gene. Other nucleotide sequences from this sample produce the same CDR3. J is TRBJ2-1 and V is TRBV13-1; 7 positions agree with TRBD2. V gave up 0 bases and J gave up 0 bases; unmatched junction bases: 3. Germline CDR1 NSHNY, CDR2 SYGAGN. The CDR3 runs to 16 residues. CDR3 bases read: TGTGCCAGCAGTGATGCCCTGGGGGATAACTATGCT. This gives the protein CASSDALGDNYA. The whole CDR3 sequence reads CASSDALGDNYAEQFF.

Worth noting for this clone: Mouse germline and gene names are used. From the germline J gene comes the end of the CDR3, since the read stops 4 residues before it. The chain carries TRBV31 and TRBJ2-1, with 13 bases aligning to TRBD2. After removal of 0 bases from V and 2 bases from J, the junction contained 1 base not matched to a gene. Germline assignment: CDR1 GKSSPN and CDR2 SITVG. This CDR3 is 16 amino acids long. CDR3 DNA (partial): TGTGCCTGGAGTCTGGGACTGGGGGGGTACTATGCT. Translated, it gives CAWSLGLGGYYA. The full CDR3 protein reads CAWSLGLGGYYAEQFF.

This clone was found many times. The gene names given are mouse names. The read is 4 residues too short to cover the CDR3 end, so that end is filled in from the germline J gene. Other nucleotide sequences in the sample specify the same CDR3. The gene calls are TRBV1 and TRBJ2-7, with TRBD1 matching over 10 bases. This CDR3 is built from 14 residues. CDR1 is NSQYPW, CDR2 LRSPGD, per germline (reference sequence). The DNA read from the CDR3 is TGCACCTGCAGTGCAGAGGGACAGGGGTAT. This gives the protein CTCSAEGQGY. The whole CDR3 reads CTCSAEGQGYEQYF.

As regards this clone: These gene names are mouse names. The read gets to within 4 residues of the CDR3 end, and the germline J gene fills in the rest. This sequence joins TRBV14 and TRBJ2-5; 10 bases align to TRBD2. J was trimmed by 0 bases and V by 5 bases; bases with no gene match: 6. The germline CDR1 and CDR2 sequences are SGHDT and FRDEAV. The CDR3 spans 16 residues. CDR3 residues: CASSPGTGDNQDTQYF. The sequenced CDR3 bases are TGTGCCAGCAGCCCCGGGACTGGGGATAACCAAGAC.

Regarding this clone: Gene and germline names: mouse. The missing CDR3 end, 4 residues past where the read stops, is filled in from the germline J gene. The chain recombines TRBV13-3 with TRBJ2-5, with TRBD1 identical over 9 bases. This CDR3 is 14 amino acids long. CDR1 is NNHDY, CDR2 SYVADS, per germline. The CDR3 bases that were read are TGTGCCAGCAGTGATGGGGACAGGGAAGAC. It is translated as CASSDGDRED. The whole CDR3 protein is CASSDGDREDTQYF.

This clone has more than one count but fewer than ten. The gene names given are mouse names. The observed sequence ends 4 residues before the CDR3 terminus, with the missing tail filled in from the germline J gene. This rearrangement joins TRBV13-3 to TRBJ2-7; possible D gene TRBD2, 5 bases. This CDR3 comprises 14 residues. CDR1 NNHDY and CDR2 SYVADS come from the germline V gene. The part of the CDR3 DNA that was read is TGTGCCAGCAGTGATGGGCTGGGTGCGTAT. It translates to CASSDGLGAY. The whole CDR3 sequence is CASSDGLGAYEQYF.

This clone was counted a few times. The gene names here belong to mouse. The CDR3 is cut off 4 residues early in the read; its end comes from the germline J gene. The chain combines TRBV5 with TRBJ2-4; 9 bases are a match to TRBD2. CDR3 length equals 14 residues. Per the germline V gene, CDR1 is LGHNA and CDR2 is YNLKQL (reference sequence). The chain's CDR3 is CASSPSGGENTLYF. CDR3 DNA, as far as it was read: TGTGCCAGCAGCCCCTCTGGGGGGGAAAAC.

In its sample, this clone was seen a few times. Each gene name is a mouse one. The read terminates 4 residues ahead of where the CDR3 ends, so the germline J gene completes it. The rearrangement uses TRBV13-2 and TRBJ2-5; tentative D call: TRBD2 (6 bases). Germline CDR1 NNHNN, CDR2 SYGAGS (reference sequence). The CDR3 covers 15 residues. The sequenced CDR3 bases are TGTGCCAGCGGTGATGCAGTCTGGGGTGGGGAC. This sequence encodes CASGDAVWGGD. From start to end, the CDR3 is CASGDAVWGGDTQYF.

Concerning this clone: The genes are named according to mouse. CDR3 bases read: TGTGCCAGCAGTCACCGGGACAGATCCTAT. This encodes CASSHRDRSY. The whole CDR3 sequence reads CASSHRDRSYEQYF. V usage is TRBV19 and J usage is TRBJ2-7; TRBD1 matches 7 bases. The read comes to an end 4 residues before the CDR3 does, leaving the germline J gene to fill in the end. V was pared by 4 bases and J by 1 base, with 5 bases of the junction left unmatched. The CDR3 totals 14 residues. CDR1 is FNHDT and CDR2 is SITEND in the germline V gene (reference sequence).

At least ten counts were recorded for this clone. Mouse gene names and germline throughout. The read ends 4 residues early relative to the CDR3; the germline J gene fills the gap. Other DNA sequences within the sample encode an identical CDR3. The chain carries TRBV19 and TRBJ2-2, with D possibly matching TRBD1 (5 bases). V shed 2 bases and J shed 0 bases, with 8 bases lying between them. CDR1 FNHDT and CDR2 SITEND come from the germline V gene (reference sequence). This CDR3 spans 15 amino acids. The sequenced part of the CDR3 DNA is TGTGCCAGCAGTATCCAGGGAGCAAACACCGGG. Amino acids: CASSIQGANTG. The whole CDR3 sequence reads CASSIQGANTGQLYF.

This clone was seen at least ten times. Gene names refer to mouse genes. From the germline J gene comes the end of the CDR3, since the read stops 4 residues before it. Other DNA sequences from this sample encode an identical CDR3 as well. This rearrangement joins TRBV17 to TRBJ2-1; TRBD2 aligns across 7 bases. V was clipped by 0 bases and J by 4 bases; unmatched bases: 3. Germline V lookup: CDR1 MNHDT, CDR2 YYDKIL. The CDR3 has 15 amino acids. CDR3 loop: CASSRDRGGYAEQFF. The part of the CDR3 DNA that was read is TGTGCTAGCAGTAGAGATCGGGGGGGGTATGCT.

This clone was detected only a few times. The gene names given are mouse names. The sequence runs out 3 residues before the end of the CDR3; the remainder is reconstructed from the germline J gene. The J gene is TRBJ1-6, the V gene TRBV31, with unresolved D. TRBJ1-6 is marked as an open reading frame, function uncertain. Looked up from germline, CDR1 is GKSSPN and CDR2 is SITVG. The germline V and J ends were trimmed by 0 bases and 0 bases, with 6 bases remaining between them. The CDR3 runs to 15 residues. The CDR3: CAWSLTISYNSPLYF. The covered CDR3 bases are TGTGCCTGGAGTCTGACAATTTCCTATAATTCGCCC.

As for this clone: All gene names here are mouse names. The CDR3 is cut off 4 residues early in the read; its end comes from the germline J gene. Additional DNA sequences in this sample encode the identical CDR3. The rearrangement joins TRBV19 to TRBJ1-1; maybe TRBD1 (6 bases). The CDR3 runs to 13 residues. Germline V lookup: CDR1 FNHDT, CDR2 SITEND (reference sequence). With 2 bases removed from V and 1 base from J, the gap between germline ends came to 6 bases. The CDR3 sequence is CASSMTGNTEVFF. The sequenced CDR3 bases are TGTGCCAGCAGTATGACAGGGAACACA.